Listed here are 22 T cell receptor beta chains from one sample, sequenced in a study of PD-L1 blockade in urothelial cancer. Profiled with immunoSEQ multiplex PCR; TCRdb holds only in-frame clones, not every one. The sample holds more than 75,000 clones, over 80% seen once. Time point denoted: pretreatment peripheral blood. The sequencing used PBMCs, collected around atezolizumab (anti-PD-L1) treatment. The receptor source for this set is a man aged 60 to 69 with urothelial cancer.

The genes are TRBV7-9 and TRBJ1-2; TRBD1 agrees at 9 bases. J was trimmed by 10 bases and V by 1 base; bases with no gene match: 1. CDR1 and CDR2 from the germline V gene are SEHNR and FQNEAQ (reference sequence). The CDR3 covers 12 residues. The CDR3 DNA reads TGTGCCAGCAGCTTAGGACAGGGGGACTACACCTTC. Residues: CASSLGQGDYTF.

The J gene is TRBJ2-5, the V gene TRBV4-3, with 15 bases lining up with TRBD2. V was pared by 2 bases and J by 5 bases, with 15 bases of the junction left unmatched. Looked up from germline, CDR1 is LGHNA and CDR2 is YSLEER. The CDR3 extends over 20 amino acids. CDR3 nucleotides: TGCGCCAGCAGCCAACTCCAGTCGGGACTAGCGGGAGGCGGAGGGGAGACCCAGTACTTC. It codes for CASSQLQSGLAGGGGETQYF.

CDR3 sequence (DNA): TGTGCCAGCAGGGACAGCGGGGGGCAGCCCCAGCATTTT. Translated, it gives CASRDSGGQPQHF. This chain joins TRBV6-5 and TRBJ1-5; tentatively, D is TRBD1 (6 bases). The CDR3 extends over 13 amino acids. V lost 6 bases and J lost 7, with 13 bases in between. CDR1 and CDR2 from the germline V gene are MNHEY and SVGAGI.

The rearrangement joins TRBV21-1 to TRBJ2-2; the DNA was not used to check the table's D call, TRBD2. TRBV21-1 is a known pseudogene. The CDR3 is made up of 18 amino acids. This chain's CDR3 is CASSKGLAGDPGTGELFF. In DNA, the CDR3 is TGTGCCAGCAGCAAAGGACTAGCGGGAGACCCCGGCACCGGGGAGCTGTTTTTT.

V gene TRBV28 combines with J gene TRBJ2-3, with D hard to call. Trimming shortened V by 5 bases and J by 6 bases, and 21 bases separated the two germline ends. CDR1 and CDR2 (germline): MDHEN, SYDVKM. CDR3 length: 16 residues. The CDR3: CASSRAGPSRRDTQYF. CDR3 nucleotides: TGTGCCAGCAGTCGAGCTGGGCCCTCTCGTCGGGATACGCAGTATTTT.

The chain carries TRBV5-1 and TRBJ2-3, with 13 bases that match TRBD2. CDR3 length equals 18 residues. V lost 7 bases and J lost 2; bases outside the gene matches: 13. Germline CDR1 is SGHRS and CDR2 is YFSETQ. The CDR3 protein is CASSGTGTSGKYTDTQYF. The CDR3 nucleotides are TGCGCCAGCTCCGGCACCGGGACTAGCGGGAAGTACACAGATACGCAGTATTTT. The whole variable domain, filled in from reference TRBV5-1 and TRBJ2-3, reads KAGVTQTPRYLIKTRGQQVTLSCSPISGHRSVSWYQQTPGQGLQFLFEYFSETQRNKGNFPGRFSGRQFSNSRSEMNVSTLELGDSALYLCASSGTGTSGKYTDTQYFGPGTRLTVL.

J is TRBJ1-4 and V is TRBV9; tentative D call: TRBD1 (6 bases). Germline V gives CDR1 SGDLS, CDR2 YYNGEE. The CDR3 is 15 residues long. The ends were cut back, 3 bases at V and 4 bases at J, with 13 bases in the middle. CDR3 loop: CASSGMDRSNEKLFF. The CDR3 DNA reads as TGTGCCAGCAGCGGGATGGACAGAAGTAATGAAAAACTGTTTTTT.

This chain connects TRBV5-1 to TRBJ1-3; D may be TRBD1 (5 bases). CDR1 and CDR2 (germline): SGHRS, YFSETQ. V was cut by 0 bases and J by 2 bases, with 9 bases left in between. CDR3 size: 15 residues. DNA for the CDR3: TGCGCCAGCAGCTTGGACAGGTTCACTGGAAACACCATATATTTT. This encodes CASSLDRFTGNTIYF. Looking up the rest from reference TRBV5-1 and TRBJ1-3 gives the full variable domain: KAGVTQTPRYLIKTRGQQVTLSCSPISGHRSVSWYQQTPGQGLQFLFEYFSETQRNKGNFPGRFSGRQFSNSRSEMNVSTLELGDSALYLCASSLDRFTGNTIYFGEGSWLTVV.

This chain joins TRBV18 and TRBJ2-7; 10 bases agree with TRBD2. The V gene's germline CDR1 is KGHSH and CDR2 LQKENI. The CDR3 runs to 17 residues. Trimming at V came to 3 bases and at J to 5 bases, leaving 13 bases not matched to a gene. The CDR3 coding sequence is TGTGCCAGCTCACCGCCCCTTAGCCTAGCGGGAGCTCACGAGCAGTACTTC. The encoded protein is CASSPPLSLAGAHEQYF. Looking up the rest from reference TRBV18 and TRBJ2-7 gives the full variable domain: NAGVMQNPRHLVRRRGQEARLRCSPMKGHSHVYWYRQLPEEGLKFMVYLQKENIIDESGMPKERFSAEFPKEGPSILRIQQVVRGDSAAYFCASSPPLSLAGAHEQYFGPGTRLTVT.

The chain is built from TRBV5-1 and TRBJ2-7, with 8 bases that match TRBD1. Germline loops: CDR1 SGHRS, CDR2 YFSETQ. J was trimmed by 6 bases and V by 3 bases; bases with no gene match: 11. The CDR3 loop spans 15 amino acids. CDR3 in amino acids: CASSSPDREAREQYF. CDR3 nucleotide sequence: TGCGCCAGCAGCTCCCCGGACAGGGAAGCCCGCGAGCAGTACTTC.

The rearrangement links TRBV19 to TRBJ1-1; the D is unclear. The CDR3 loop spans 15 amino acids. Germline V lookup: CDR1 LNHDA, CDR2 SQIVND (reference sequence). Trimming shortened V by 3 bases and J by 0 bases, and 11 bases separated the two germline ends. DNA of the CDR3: TGTGCCAGTAGTATTGGCAGACTTATGAACACTGAAGCTTTCTTT. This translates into CASSIGRLMNTEAFF. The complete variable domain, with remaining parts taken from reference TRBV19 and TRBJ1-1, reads DGGITQSPKYLFRKEGQNVTLSCEQNLNHDAMYWYRQDPGQGLRLIYYSQIVNDFQKGDIAEGYSVSREKKESFPLTVTSAQKNPTAFYLCASSIGRLMNTEAFFGQGTRLTVV.

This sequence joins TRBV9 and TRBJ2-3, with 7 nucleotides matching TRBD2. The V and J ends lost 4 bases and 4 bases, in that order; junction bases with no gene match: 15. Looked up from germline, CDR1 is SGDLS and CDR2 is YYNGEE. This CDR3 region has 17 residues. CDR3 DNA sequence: TGTGCCAGCAGCCCTACCCTACAGACTAGCATTCCAGATACGCAGTATTTT. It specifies CASSPTLQTSIPDTQYF.

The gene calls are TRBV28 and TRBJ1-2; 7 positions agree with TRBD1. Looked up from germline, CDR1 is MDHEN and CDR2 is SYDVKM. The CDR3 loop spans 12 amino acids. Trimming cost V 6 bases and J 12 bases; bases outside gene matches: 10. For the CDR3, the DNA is TGTGCCAGCAGCACCTCTGACAGGGATCACACCTTC. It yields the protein CASSTSDRDHTF.

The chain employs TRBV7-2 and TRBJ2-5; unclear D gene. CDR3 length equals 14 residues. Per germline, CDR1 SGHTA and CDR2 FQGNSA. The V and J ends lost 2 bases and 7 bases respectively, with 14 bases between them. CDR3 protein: CASSLSASSGTQYF. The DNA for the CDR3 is TGTGCCAGCAGCTTAAGCGCCAGCTCCGGGACCCAGTACTTC. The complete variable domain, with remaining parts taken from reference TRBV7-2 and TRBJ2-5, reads GAGVSQSPSNKVTEKGKDVELRCDPISGHTALYWYRQSLGQGLEFLIYFQGNSAPDKSGLPSDRFSAERTGGSVSTLTIQRTQQEDSAVYLCASSLSASSGTQYFGPGTRLLVL.

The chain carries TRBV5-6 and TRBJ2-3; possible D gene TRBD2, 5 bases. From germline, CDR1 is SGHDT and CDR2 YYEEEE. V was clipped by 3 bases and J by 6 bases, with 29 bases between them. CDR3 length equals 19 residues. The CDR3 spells CASSSSWWGAVLNPDTQYF. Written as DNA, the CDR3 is TGTGCCAGCAGCTCCTCTTGGTGGGGAGCGGTGCTTAACCCTGATACGCAGTATTTT.

DNA for the CDR3: TGTGCCAGCAGCCTCACAGGTCAGGGGGCACGAACCGGGGAGCTGTTTTTT. Amino acid sequence: CASSLTGQGARTGELFF. This sequence joins TRBV7-3 and TRBJ2-2; 8 bases line up with TRBD1. Per the germline V gene, CDR1 is SGHTA and CDR2 is FQGTGA. CDR3 length equals 17 residues. The V gene end was trimmed by 5 bases and the J gene end by 5 bases; junction bases not matched to a gene: 13.

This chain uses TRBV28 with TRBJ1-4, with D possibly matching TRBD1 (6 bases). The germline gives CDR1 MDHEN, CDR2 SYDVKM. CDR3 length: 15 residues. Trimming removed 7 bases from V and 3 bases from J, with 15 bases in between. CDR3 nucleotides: TGTGCCAGCAAGGGGCAACAGGGCTCTAATGAAAAACTGTTTTTT. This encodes CASKGQQGSNEKLFF.

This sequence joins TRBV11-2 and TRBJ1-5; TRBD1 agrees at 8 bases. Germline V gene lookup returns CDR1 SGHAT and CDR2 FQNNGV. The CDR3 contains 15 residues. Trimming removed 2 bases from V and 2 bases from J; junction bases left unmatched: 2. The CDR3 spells CASSLRGQGNQPQHF. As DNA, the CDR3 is TGTGCCAGCAGCTTACGGGGACAGGGCAATCAGCCCCAGCATTTT.

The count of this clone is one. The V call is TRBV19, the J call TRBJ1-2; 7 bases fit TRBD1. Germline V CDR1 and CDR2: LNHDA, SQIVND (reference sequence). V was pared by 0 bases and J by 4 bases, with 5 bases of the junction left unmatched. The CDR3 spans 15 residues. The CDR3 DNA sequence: TGTGCCAGTAGTATAGAGGGCAGGGGGTTCTATGGCTACACCTTC. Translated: CASSIEGRGFYGYTF.

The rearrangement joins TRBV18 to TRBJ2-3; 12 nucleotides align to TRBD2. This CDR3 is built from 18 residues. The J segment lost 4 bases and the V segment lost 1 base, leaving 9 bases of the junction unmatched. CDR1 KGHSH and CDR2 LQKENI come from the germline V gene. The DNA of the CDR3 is TGTGCCAGCTCACCACGACTAGGGACTAGCGGGTTGCCAGATACGCAGTATTTT. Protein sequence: CASSPRLGTSGLPDTQYF.

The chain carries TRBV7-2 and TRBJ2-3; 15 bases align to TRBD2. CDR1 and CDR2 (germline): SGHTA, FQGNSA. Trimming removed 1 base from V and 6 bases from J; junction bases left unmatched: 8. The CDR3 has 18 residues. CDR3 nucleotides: TGTGCCAGCAGCTTAGTAGGACTAGCGGGAGGGCCCATGGATACGCAGTATTTT. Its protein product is CASSLVGLAGGPMDTQYF.

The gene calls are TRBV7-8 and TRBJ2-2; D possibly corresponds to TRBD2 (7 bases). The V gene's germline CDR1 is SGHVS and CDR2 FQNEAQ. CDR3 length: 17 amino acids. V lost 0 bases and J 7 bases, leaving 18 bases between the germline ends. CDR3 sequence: CASSLALRGGAGGELFF. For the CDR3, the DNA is TGTGCCAGCAGCTTAGCGCTAAGGGGGGGGGCTGGCGGGGAGCTGTTTTTT.